This TCR beta chain is drawn from a study of T cell changes during pregnancy in multiple sclerosis. TCRdb keeps only in-frame clones here, not all; method: immunoSEQ multiplex PCR. The table includes fewer than 90,000 clones, approximately 95% detected once. Trimming removed 1 base from V and 8 bases from J, with 17 bases in between. The germline gives CDR1 KGHSH, CDR2 LQKENI. The CDR3 spans 15 residues. The TCR originated in a female donor with multiple sclerosis, enrolled in a pregnancy study. Specimen: peripheral blood, collected in the first trimester of pregnancy. The chain carries TRBV18 and TRBJ1-2; no reliable D call. The CDR3 loop reads CASSPQPNGERGYTF. CDR3 DNA: TGTGCCAGCTCACCACAACCGAATGGAGAGAGGGGCTACACCTTC. Based on the CDR3 plus reference TRBV18 and TRBJ1-2, the full variable domain is NAGVMQNPRHLVRRRGQEARLRCSPMKGHSHVYWYRQLPEEGLKFMVYLQKENIIDESGMPKERFSAEFPKEGPSILRIQQVVRGDSAAYFCASSPQPNGERGYTFGSGTRLTVV.